Following are 22 T cell receptor beta chains from one sample sequenced in a study of T-cell reconstitution after alpha-beta-depleted transplantation in children. As it was prepared, the TCRbeta library received unique molecular identifiers. From the PCR reads, TCRdb called clonotypes with MiXCR, one entry per CDR3 protein. The sample consists of roughly 200,000 distinct CDR3 sequences, approximately 9% of them appearing once. This sample comprised PBMCs from the stem cell graft donor, obtained from the stem cell graft. The receptors derive from a human donor who donated a stem cell graft to a child with acute lymphoblastic leukemia.

V is TRBV18 and J is TRBJ1-1; a possible D gene is TRBD1 (5 bases). Trimming removed 4 bases from V and 3 bases from J, with 9 bases in between. Germline V gene data show CDR1 as KGHSH and CDR2 as LQKENI. The CDR3 contains 13 residues. CDR3 loop: CASSQTEDTEAFF. Written as DNA, the CDR3 is TGTGCCAGCTCACAGACAGAGGACACTGAAGCTTTCTTT.

The V and J genes are TRBV20-1 and TRBJ1-5, with TRBD1 matching over 8 bases. Germline CDR1 reads DFQATT; CDR2 reads SNEGSKA (reference sequence). Trimming removed 2 bases from V and 1 base from J; junction bases left unmatched: 4. The CDR3 covers 15 residues. CDR3 sequence (DNA): TGCAGTGCTAGACGTGGGACAGGCAGCAATCAGCCCCAGCATTTT. Its protein product is CSARRGTGSNQPQHF.

This rearrangement joins TRBV5-1 to TRBJ2-1; D is unclear. Germline CDR1 is SGHRS and CDR2 is YFSETQ. V shed 0 bases and J shed 5 bases, with 12 bases lying between them. The CDR3 contains 15 residues. The CDR3 nucleotides are TGCGCCAGCAGCTTGGTGCCCCCCCGAGACAATGAGCAGTTCTTC. Encoded protein: CASSLVPPRDNEQFF. Drawing the rest from reference TRBV5-1 and TRBJ2-1, the complete variable domain is KAGVTQTPRYLIKTRGQQVTLSCSPISGHRSVSWYQQTPGQGLQFLFEYFSETQRNKGNFPGRFSGRQFSNSRSEMNVSTLELGDSALYLCASSLVPPRDNEQFFGPGTRLTVL.

The chain joins TRBV6-2 or TRBV6-3 to TRBJ1-1, with TRBD1 as a possible D gene (5 bases). Trimming stripped 8 bases from V and 2 bases from J, with 12 bases between. The length of the CDR3 is 13 residues. From germline, CDR1 is MNHEY and CDR2 SVGEGT. In DNA form, the CDR3 reads TGTGCCAGCGGAACCGGGGGTAACACTGAAGCTTTCTTT. Translating gives CASGTGGNTEAFF.

The J gene is TRBJ1-2, the V gene TRBV2; TRBD1 aligns across 7 bases. Germline values: CDR1 SNHLY, CDR2 FYNNEI. The CDR3 length is 16 residues. With V trimmed by 4 bases and J by 3 bases, 11 bases remained unmatched. CDR3 sequence: CASSAAGTALHYGYTF. The DNA for the CDR3 is TGTGCCAGCAGTGCTGCTGGGACAGCTCTTCACTATGGCTACACCTTC.

The V call is TRBV12-5, the J call TRBJ1-5; no clear D. The germline V gene encodes CDR1 LGHNT and CDR2 FRNRAP. V lost 6 bases, J lost 1 base, and 7 bases lay in between. CDR3 length: 13 amino acids. CDR3 residues: CASGRESNQPQHF. CDR3 bases: TGTGCTAGTGGCCGGGAAAGCAATCAGCCCCAGCATTTT.

The sample holds many counts of this clonotype. This sequence joins TRBV5-1 and TRBJ1-2; 8 positions agree with TRBD1. There are 13 residues in the CDR3. The V gene's germline CDR1 is SGHRS and CDR2 YFSETQ. J lost 7 bases, V lost 4 bases, and 6 bases had no gene match. The CDR3 region is CASSVGQGGGYTF. CDR3 bases: TGCGCCAGCAGCGTCGGACAGGGCGGTGGCTACACCTTC.

This clonotype has only a few counts. The V call is TRBV2, the J call TRBJ2-1, with unresolved D. Germline V gene lookup returns CDR1 SNHLY and CDR2 FYNNEI. V lost 7 bases and J lost 4, with 17 bases in between. This CDR3 is 15 amino acids long. CDR3 coding DNA: TGTGCCAGCACATGGGGTGAGAGTCTTTACAATGAGCAGTTCTTC. It encodes CASTWGESLYNEQFF.

This clonotype has more than one count but fewer than ten. The V gene is TRBV27, the J gene TRBJ2-2, with unresolved D. Per germline, CDR1 MNHEY and CDR2 SMNVEV (reference sequence). This CDR3 is built from 14 residues. Trimming stripped 0 bases from V and 3 bases from J, with 5 bases between. Here the CDR3 reads CASSLSLHTGELFF. The CDR3 bases are TGTGCCAGCAGTTTATCCCTCCACACCGGGGAGCTGTTTTTT.

This clonotype has a count of ten or more. V is TRBV29-1 and J is TRBJ2-2; 7 bases fit TRBD2. The length of the CDR3 is 11 residues. Losses at the gene ends were 7 bases for V and 7 bases for J; bases not matched to a gene: 3. Looked up from germline, CDR1 is SQVTM and CDR2 is ANQGSEA. As DNA, the CDR3 is TGCAGCGCGTCGGGGGGCGGGGAGCTGTTTTTT. This gives the protein CSASGGGELFF.

This clonotype was seen ten or more times. V usage is TRBV5-1 and J usage is TRBJ1-1, with D uncertain. In germline, CDR1 is SGHRS, CDR2 YFSETQ. There are 13 residues in the CDR3. V dropped 7 bases and J dropped 1 base, with 11 bases sitting between them. The CDR3: CASRRGENTEAFF. Here the CDR3 DNA reads TGCGCCAGCCGGCGAGGAGAGAACACTGAAGCTTTCTTT.

This clonotype was detected ten times or more. This sequence joins TRBV7-2 and TRBJ2-5, with D perhaps matching TRBD1 (5 bases). Germline values: CDR1 SGHTA, CDR2 FQGNSA. With 5 bases removed from V and 7 bases from J, the gap between germline ends came to 17 bases. This CDR3 spans 14 amino acids. CDR3 region: CASSPTGRPGTQYF. CDR3 bases: TGTGCCAGCAGCCCTACAGGACGGCCTGGGACCCAGTACTTC. Full variable domain (missing parts from reference TRBV7-2 and TRBJ2-5): GAGVSQSPSNKVTEKGKDVELRCDPISGHTALYWYRQSLGQGLEFLIYFQGNSAPDKSGLPSDRFSAERTGGSVSTLTIQRTQQEDSAVYLCASSPTGRPGTQYFGPGTRLLVL.

This chain connects TRBV2 to TRBJ2-2; 7 positions agree with TRBD1. Germline V gene lookup returns CDR1 SNHLY and CDR2 FYNNEI. The CDR3 runs 18 residues. Trimming took 3 bases from V and 6 from J; bases not matched to a gene: 16. The CDR3 DNA follows: TGTGCCAGCAGTGAGTTTGGGGACAGAAGAAGGACGGCCGGGGAGCTGTTTTTT. The encoded protein is CASSEFGDRRRTAGELFF.

This sequence joins TRBV12-3 or TRBV12-4 and TRBJ2-7; D is tentatively TRBD1 or TRBD2 (5 bases each). The CDR3 is made up of 15 amino acids. V was cut by 3 bases and J by 2 bases, with 14 bases left in between. The CDR3 DNA reads TGTGCCAGCAGTTTTACCGGGACGGTGACCTACGAGCAGTACTTC. Its protein product is CASSFTGTVTYEQYF.

The chain carries TRBV5-1 and TRBJ2-5; 9 bases align to TRBD2. CDR3 length equals 17 residues. CDR1 is SGHRS, CDR2 YFSETQ, per germline. With 2 bases clipped from V and 3 bases from J, the junction kept 11 bases outside the gene matches. CDR3 DNA: TGCGCCAGCAGCTTAGTCACGTTGACTAGCGGCGAAGAGACCCAGTACTTC. This sequence encodes CASSLVTLTSGEETQYF.

This clonotype has ten or more counts. The V gene is TRBV11-2, the J gene TRBJ2-5, with TRBD2 identical over 8 bases. With 6 bases clipped from V and 1 base from J, the junction kept 7 bases outside the gene matches. Per germline, CDR1 SGHAT and CDR2 FQNNGV. This CDR3 contains 15 residues. DNA for the CDR3: TGTGCCAGCAGGGTGGTAGCGGGGTTCCAAGAGACCCAGTACTTC. This codes for CASRVVAGFQETQYF.

This chain connects TRBV7-8 to TRBJ1-1; D is undetermined. Germline lookup yields CDR1 SGHVS and CDR2 FQNEAQ. The CDR3 extends over 15 amino acids. V was shortened by 5 bases and J by 3 bases, with 16 bases between the two germline ends. This CDR3 reads CASSPLSRGDTEAFF. CDR3 DNA: TGTGCCAGCAGCCCCCTATCTCGCGGGGACACTGAAGCTTTCTTT.

This clonotype has at least ten counts. This rearrangement joins TRBV20-1 to TRBJ2-5, with D perhaps TRBD2 (6 bases). Trimming removed 5 bases from V and 5 bases from J, with 18 bases in between. The germline V gene encodes CDR1 DFQATT and CDR2 SNEGSKA (reference sequence). The CDR3 sequence is 14 residues long. The CDR3 sequence is CSAPPSSVGETQYF. CDR3 nucleotides: TGCAGTGCTCCTCCCTCTAGCGTCGGTGAGACCCAGTACTTC.

This clonotype occurred a few times. J is TRBJ2-7 and V is TRBV6-1, with 8 bases aligning to TRBD1. This CDR3 is built from 16 residues. V was clipped by 6 bases and J by 6 bases; unmatched bases: 16. Per the germline V gene, CDR1 is MNHNS and CDR2 is SASEGT. The CDR3 coding sequence is TGTGCCAGCAGCCGGGTAACCGGGACAGGAAGATCCGAGCAGTACTTC. Its translation: CASSRVTGTGRSEQYF.

This clonotype appeared a few times. V gene TRBV4-3 combines with J gene TRBJ1-2; perhaps TRBD1 as D (6 bases). V lost 1 base and J lost 6, with 15 bases in between. The CDR3 extends over 15 amino acids. The germline CDR1 and CDR2 sequences are LGHNA and YSLEER. CDR3 sequence reads: CASSQGYGGPDGYTF. The CDR3 bases are TGCGCCAGCAGCCAAGGTTACGGGGGGCCGGATGGCTACACCTTC.

V is TRBV12-3 or TRBV12-4 and J is TRBJ1-6, with D perhaps matching TRBD1 (6 bases). Deletions cut 3 bases from V and 8 bases from J, with 8 bases between. The CDR3 covers 13 residues. The CDR3 protein is CASSFKGDSPLHF. The CDR3 DNA is TGTGCCAGCAGTTTTAAGGGGGATTCACCCCTCCACTTT.

There are a few counts of this clonotype. CDR3 sequence: CASSLPGANVLTF. The DNA for the CDR3 is TGTGCCAGCAGCTTACCTGGGGCCAACGTCCTGACTTTC. The chain links TRBV5-5 to TRBJ2-6; D not resolved. The germline V and J ends were trimmed by 2 bases and 2 bases, with 2 bases remaining between them. The germline gives CDR1 SGHKS, CDR2 YYEKEE (reference sequence). There are 13 residues in the CDR3.